These 15 T cell receptor beta chains originate from one sample sequenced in a study of T cell responses to AZD1222 COVID-19 vaccine. The assay was immunoSEQ multiplex PCR, and TCRdb's table has in-frame clones only and misses some. The table shows 150,000 to 200,000 clones, with approximately 92% occurring only once. Material: peripheral blood, obtained on day 0 of AZD1222 vaccination. Source of these receptors: an adult in good health.

The chain is built from TRBV28 and TRBJ1-2; the D is unclear. The CDR3 length is 12 residues. The V and J ends lost 5 bases and 4 bases respectively, with 8 bases between them. The germline gives CDR1 MDHEN, CDR2 SYDVKM. CDR3 protein: CASSPPTYGYTF. In nucleotides, the CDR3 is TGTGCCAGCAGTCCCCCTACCTATGGCTACACCTTC.

J is TRBJ1-1 and V is TRBV29-1, with D unresolved. The CDR3 contains 13 residues. CDR1 and CDR2 from the germline V gene are SQVTM and ANQGSEA. Trimming stripped 7 bases from V and 0 bases from J, with 12 bases between. The CDR3 sequence is CSGAGRLNTEAFF. DNA for the CDR3: TGCAGCGGTGCCGGACGCTTGAACACTGAAGCTTTCTTT.

The sample holds one count of this clone. The chain couples TRBV7-2 to TRBJ1-2; no clear D. V lost 0 bases and J lost 8, with 10 bases in between. The length of the CDR3 is 13 residues. Germline assignment: CDR1 SGHTA and CDR2 FQGNSA. The CDR3 DNA reads TGTGCCAGCAGCTTAGCTGTGGTGGACGGCTACACCTTC. This gives the protein CASSLAVVDGYTF.

This rearrangement joins TRBV6-2 or TRBV6-3 to TRBJ2-6, with D possibly matching TRBD1 (5 bases). This CDR3 has 20 residues. Trimming pared 0 bases from V and 6 bases from J, leaving 24 bases between. From germline, CDR1 is MNHEY and CDR2 SVGEGT. CDR3: CASSYSRTVTVRRAANVLTF. The DNA of the CDR3 is TGTGCCAGCAGTTACTCGAGAACGGTGACAGTCCGCAGGGCGGCCAACGTCCTGACTTTC.

V and J are TRBV10-2 and TRBJ1-5, with a tentative D call TRBD1 (6 bases). V lost 3 bases to trimming and J lost 1 base, with 10 bases between them. Per the germline V gene, CDR1 is WSHSY and CDR2 is SAAADI. This CDR3 contains 15 residues. Here the CDR3 DNA reads TGCGCCAGCAGTGAAGGCACAGGGAGCAATCAGCCCCAGCATTTT. The encoded protein is CASSEGTGSNQPQHF.

The V and J genes are TRBV11-2 and TRBJ1-5; D remains ambiguous. This CDR3 has 12 residues. Germline-derived CDR1 and CDR2 are SGHAT and FQNNGV. V was trimmed by 4 bases and J by 7 bases, leaving 8 bases between them. DNA for the CDR3: TGTGCCAGCAGCTCCGAAGGGCAGCCCCAGCATTTT. Its translation: CASSSEGQPQHF.

The chain joins TRBV5-3 to TRBJ2-7, with D possibly TRBD2 on 5 matching bases. TRBV5-3 is an open reading frame whose function is uncertain. Trimming stripped 6 bases from V and 0 bases from J, with 10 bases between. The CDR3 has 13 amino acids. The CDR3 sequence is CARTTGSSYEQYF. The CDR3 DNA reads TGTGCCAGAACTACGGGGTCCTCCTACGAGCAGTACTTC.

As DNA, the CDR3 is TGTGCCAGCAGCTTACGAGACGGTTACGAGCAGTACTTC. Residues: CASSLRDGYEQYF. J is TRBJ2-7 and V is TRBV7-9, with no clear D. Germline values: CDR1 SEHNR, CDR2 FQNEAQ (reference sequence). V gave up 2 bases and J gave up 4 bases, with 9 bases separating them. The length of the CDR3 is 13 residues.

The chain uses TRBV3-1 (or the pseudogene TRBV3-2) and TRBJ1-6; D remains ambiguous. The CDR3 sequence is 16 residues long. V was clipped by 0 bases and J by 0 bases, with 6 bases between them. CDR1 and CDR2 (germline): LGHDT, YNNKEL (reference sequence). CDR3 protein: CASSQEGSSYNSPLHF. Written as DNA, the CDR3 is TGTGCCAGCAGCCAAGAGGGCAGCTCCTATAATTCACCCCTCCACTTT.

The chain is built from TRBV27 and TRBJ1-5; D gene uncertain. Deletions cut 3 bases from V and 5 bases from J, with 5 bases between. The CDR3 runs to 12 residues. Germline V CDR1 and CDR2: MNHEY, SMNVEV (reference sequence). The CDR3 DNA reads TGTGCCAGCAGTTTCGTAGATCAGCCCCAGCATTTT. Translating gives CASSFVDQPQHF.

This clone showed up just once. This chain links TRBV10-2 with TRBJ2-1; D may be TRBD1 (6 bases). V lost 7 bases to trimming and J lost 0 bases, with 10 bases between them. The germline V gene encodes CDR1 WSHSY and CDR2 SAAADI. This CDR3 contains 14 residues. This CDR3 is CASKGVLSYNEQFF. The CDR3 nucleotides are TGCGCCAGCAAGGGGGTCCTCTCCTACAATGAGCAGTTCTTC.

The chain combines TRBV5-1 with TRBJ1-1; D may be TRBD1 (5 bases). The V and J ends lost 4 bases and 10 bases respectively, with 20 bases between them. CDR3 length: 14 residues. Germline CDR1 reads SGHRS; CDR2 reads YFSETQ. CDR3 DNA: TGCGCCAGCAGCGTTGGACATACCGTCGGCGTAGCTTTCTTT. Translation: CASSVGHTVGVAFF.

CDR3 sequence (DNA): TGTGCCAGCGAGCCCGGGGGGGATCTCTCTGGAAACACCATATATTTT. Translating it yields CASEPGGDLSGNTIYF. The rearrangement joins TRBV14 to TRBJ1-3, with D tentatively TRBD1 (5 bases). In germline, CDR1 is SGHDN, CDR2 FVKESK. Trimming removed 8 bases at V and 0 bases at J, with 17 bases between. This CDR3 contains 16 residues.

The chain joins TRBV24-1 to TRBJ2-1; D is possibly TRBD2 (5 bases). Germline V gives CDR1 KGHDR, CDR2 SFDVKD. The V gene lost 2 bases and the J gene lost 6 bases, with 10 bases spanning the gap. The CDR3 spans 14 residues. The CDR3, as DNA: TGTGCCACCAGTGATTATGAGGGTGGCAATGAGCAGTTCTTC. This encodes CATSDYEGGNEQFF.

The V and J genes are TRBV18 and TRBJ1-2; D gene ambiguous. Trimming left V 2 bases short and J 1 base short, with 11 bases between. Germline V gene sequence: CDR1 KGHSH, CDR2 LQKENI. The CDR3 runs to 15 residues. The CDR3 sequence is CASSPEWVDNYGYTF. The CDR3 DNA reads as TGTGCCAGCTCACCAGAATGGGTGGATAACTATGGCTACACCTTC.